What follows are 21 T cell receptor beta chains derived from one specimen sequenced in a study of blood T cell repertoires in COVID-19. Profiled with immunoSEQ multiplex PCR; TCRdb holds only in-frame clones, not every one. This sample carries over 90,000 clones, 65% to 85% of them seen once, and the ten largest clones take more than 20%. Sequencing was carried out using peripheral blood. These receptors all come from a man aged 80 or over with active or convalescent COVID-19.

The rearrangement uses TRBV4-3 and TRBJ2-7, with 8 bases matching TRBD1. This CDR3 contains 14 residues. The V segment lost 5 bases and the J segment 4 bases; nucleotides outside the gene matches: 7. CDR1 LGHNA and CDR2 YSLEER come from the germline V gene. This CDR3 reads CASSTRTGPYEQYF. In DNA form, the CDR3 reads TGCGCCAGCAGCACGAGGACAGGGCCGTACGAGCAGTACTTC.

This chain uses TRBV28 with TRBJ2-7; D is ambiguous. This CDR3 contains 12 residues. In germline, CDR1 is MDHEN, CDR2 SYDVKM. With 3 bases removed from V and 7 bases from J, the gap between germline ends came to 10 bases. The CDR3 reads CASSFPYGEQYF. CDR3 nucleotides: TGTGCCAGCAGTTTCCCATACGGGGAGCAGTACTTC.

This sequence joins TRBV5-4 and TRBJ1-2, with 7 bases fitting TRBD1. Germline V gene lookup returns CDR1 SGHNT and CDR2 YYREEE (reference sequence). This CDR3 region has 16 residues. V trimming: 0 bases; J trimming: 0 bases; junction bases outside the gene matches: 5. CDR3 nucleotide sequence: TGTGCCAGCAGCTTGGCGGGACAGCTATCTAACTATGGCTACACCTTC. Its protein product is CASSLAGQLSNYGYTF.

V is TRBV7-6 and J is TRBJ1-1; D is possibly TRBD1 (6 bases). CDR3 length equals 15 residues. Between the trimmed V and J ends, which lost 5 bases and 11 bases, there was a span of 24 bases. The germline V gene encodes CDR1 SGHVS and CDR2 FNYEAQ. The CDR3 DNA follows: TGTGCCAGCAGCCCGCGACAGGACCCTGGGCTTGGGGCTTTCTTT. Encoded protein: CASSPRQDPGLGAFF.

The chain is built from TRBV13 and TRBJ2-2; a possible D gene is TRBD1 (5 bases). The germline gives CDR1 PRHDT, CDR2 FYEKMQ (reference sequence). Trimming shortened V by 2 bases and J by 5 bases, and 15 bases separated the two germline ends. This CDR3 is built from 16 residues. The CDR3 nucleotides are TGTGCCAGCAGCTTATCGTCAACCCCAGGGACCGGGGAGCTGTTTTTT. Its translation is CASSLSSTPGTGELFF.

The CDR3 nucleotides are TGTGCCAGCAGTTTACGGAGGGGGCTGAATGAAAAACTGTTTTTT. This codes for CASSLRRGLNEKLFF. The V call is TRBV27, the J call TRBJ1-4; TRBD1 matches 7 bases. The CDR3 length is 15 residues. In germline, CDR1 is MNHEY, CDR2 SMNVEV (reference sequence). Trimming at V came to 2 bases and at J to 5 bases, leaving 5 bases not matched to a gene.

This clone was detected only a few times. This chain links TRBV4-1 with TRBJ1-2, with TRBD1 matching 8 bases. The CDR3 sequence is 16 residues long. CDR1 and CDR2 from the germline V gene are MGHRA and YSYEKL. V lost 1 base to trimming and J lost 0 bases; unmatched junction nucleotides: 4. The CDR3 nucleotides read TGCGCCAGCAGCCAAGCGGACAGGGAGGCTAACTATGGCTACACCTTC. Translating it yields CASSQADREANYGYTF.

The chain links TRBV7-9 to TRBJ2-7; TRBD1 matches 8 bases. This CDR3 comprises 15 residues. V lost 5 bases and J lost 6; bases outside the gene matches: 12. Germline V CDR1 and CDR2: SEHNR, FQNEAQ (reference sequence). In DNA, the CDR3 is TGTGCCAGCAGCCCCAGAAGGACAGGGACCGGCGAGCAGTACTTC. Translating it yields CASSPRRTGTGEQYF.

The J gene is TRBJ1-5, the V gene TRBV28; the match to TRBD1 covers 9 bases. The CDR3 is 16 amino acids. The trim removed 3 bases at V and 2 bases at J, leaving 5 bases unmatched. The germline V gene encodes CDR1 MDHEN and CDR2 SYDVKM. The CDR3 DNA reads as TGTGCCAGCAGTTTGACCTGGACAGGGGGCAATCAGCCCCAGCATTTT. Its protein is CASSLTWTGGNQPQHF.

This clone was seen only a few times. This chain uses TRBV6-5 with TRBJ2-3; 9 bases are a match to TRBD2. V gave up 4 bases and J gave up 1 base; unmatched junction bases: 0. Germline values: CDR1 MNHEY, CDR2 SVGAGI. The CDR3 runs to 14 residues. CDR3 bases: TGTGCCAGCAGTTTAGCGGGGGGCACAGATACGCAGTATTTT. It is translated as CASSLAGGTDTQYF.

This clone turned up a few times. CDR3 coding DNA: TGTGCCAGCAGCGCCACAGGGACAGGGGATTCACCCCTCCACTTT. Its protein is CASSATGTGDSPLHF. The J gene is TRBJ1-6, the V gene TRBV9; 10 bases line up with TRBD1. From germline, CDR1 is SGDLS and CDR2 YYNGEE. CDR3 length equals 15 residues. J was trimmed by 8 bases and V by 3 bases; bases with no gene match: 5.

This clone was observed a few times. The V and J genes are TRBV6-5 and TRBJ2-1; the D is unclear. Trimming pared 0 bases from V and 8 bases from J, leaving 5 bases between. CDR1 and CDR2 (germline): MNHEY, SVGAGI. The CDR3 is 12 amino acids. Here the CDR3 DNA reads TGTGCCAGCAGTTACTCGGGCGATGAGCAGTTCTTC. Translated, it gives CASSYSGDEQFF.

This clone occurred a few times. This CDR3 is also generated by other DNA sequences in the sample. The rearrangement uses TRBV30 and TRBJ1-3; no clear D. CDR1 GTSNPN and CDR2 SVGIG come from the germline V gene (reference sequence). V lost 1 base, J lost 0 bases, and 4 bases lay in between. This CDR3 has 13 amino acids. CDR3 sequence: CAWSGDSGNTIYF. In DNA form, the CDR3 reads TGTGCCTGGAGTGGAGACTCTGGAAACACCATATATTTT.

The chain employs TRBV12-3 or TRBV12-4 and TRBJ1-2; the D is unclear. The CDR3 loop spans 13 amino acids. Trimming cost V 5 bases and J 5 bases, with 12 bases left between them. In DNA form, the CDR3 reads TGTGCCAGCAGTCTACAAGGGAGGTATGGCTACACCTTC. Amino acids: CASSLQGRYGYTF.

There are a few counts of this clone. The rearrangement links TRBV4-2 to TRBJ1-6; 8 bases agree with TRBD1. This CDR3 is built from 14 residues. V dropped 8 bases and J dropped 7; count of bases not matched to a gene: 7. Germline-derived CDR1 and CDR2 are LGHNA and YNFKEQ. This CDR3 is CASALTGANSPLHF. The CDR3 DNA reads TGTGCCAGCGCCCTGACAGGGGCCAATTCACCCCTCCACTTT.

The rearrangement joins TRBV9 to TRBJ2-1; 8 bases line up with TRBD1. The germline CDR1 and CDR2 sequences are SGDLS and YYNGEE. The CDR3 sequence is 14 residues long. Unmatched junction bases numbered 7, after V lost 3 bases and J lost 8 bases. In nucleotides, the CDR3 is TGTGCCAGCAGCGCAGGGGGCGATTTCTATGAGCAGTTCTTC. This sequence encodes CASSAGGDFYEQFF.

This clone showed up just once. The chain carries TRBV3-1 (or the pseudogene TRBV3-2) and TRBJ2-5; 7 nucleotides match TRBD2. Per the germline V gene, CDR1 is LGHDT and CDR2 is YNNKEL (reference sequence). The CDR3 contains 14 residues. The V and J ends lost 1 base and 4 bases, in that order; junction bases with no gene match: 3. The CDR3 coding sequence is TGTGCCAGCAGCCAAGGGTCTAGCGGAGAGACCCAGTACTTC. It codes for CASSQGSSGETQYF.

Written as DNA, the CDR3 is TGTGCCAGCAGCCTCGGACAGGGACGGAACACTGAAGCTTTCTTT. Translated: CASSLGQGRNTEAFF. This sequence joins TRBV3-1 (or the pseudogene TRBV3-2) and TRBJ1-1; 8 bases match TRBD1. The germline CDR1 and CDR2 sequences are LGHDT and YNNKEL (reference sequence). The V segment lost 4 bases and the J segment 1 base; nucleotides outside the gene matches: 5. The CDR3 is 15 amino acids.

This chain links TRBV7-3 with TRBJ1-1; D is perhaps TRBD1 (5 bases). V was shortened by 5 bases and J by 1 base, with 17 bases between the two germline ends. CDR3 length: 16 residues. CDR1 and CDR2 from the germline V gene are SGHTA and FQGTGA. The CDR3 reads CASSPGQASGNTEAFF. The CDR3 DNA reads as TGTGCCAGCAGCCCTGGACAAGCCTCGGGGAACACTGAAGCTTTCTTT.

V usage is TRBV28 and J usage is TRBJ1-2; 7 positions match TRBD1. This CDR3 contains 16 residues. Germline V gene data show CDR1 as MDHEN and CDR2 as SYDVKM. Trimming cost V 5 bases and J 4 bases; bases outside gene matches: 13. Here the CDR3 DNA reads TGTGCCAGCAGTGAGCAAAAAGGGGGCTCAGGCTATGGCTACACCTTC. It is translated as CASSEQKGGSGYGYTF.

The chain employs TRBV5-1 and TRBJ2-2, with 8 bases identical to TRBD1. Per the germline V gene, CDR1 is SGHRS and CDR2 is YFSETQ. V gave up 3 bases and J gave up 7 bases; unmatched junction bases: 11. This CDR3 spans 16 amino acids. This CDR3 is CASSWESTGAGGELFF. In DNA, the CDR3 is TGCGCCAGCAGCTGGGAATCGACAGGGGCGGGCGGGGAGCTGTTTTTT.